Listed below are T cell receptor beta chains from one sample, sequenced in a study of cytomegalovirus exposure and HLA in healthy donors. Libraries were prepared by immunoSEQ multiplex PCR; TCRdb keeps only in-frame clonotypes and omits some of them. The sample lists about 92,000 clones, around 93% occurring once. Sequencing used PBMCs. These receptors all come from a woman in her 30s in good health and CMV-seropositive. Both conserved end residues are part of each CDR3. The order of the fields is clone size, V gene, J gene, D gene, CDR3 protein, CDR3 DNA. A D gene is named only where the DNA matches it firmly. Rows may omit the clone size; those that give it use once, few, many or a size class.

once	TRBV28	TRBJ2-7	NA	CASSLQGSNYEQYF	TGTGCCAGCAGTCTACAGGGAAGCAACTACGAGCAGTACTTC
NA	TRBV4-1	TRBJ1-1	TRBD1	CASSHEQGASTEAFF	TGCGCCAGCAGCCATGAACAGGGGGCGAGCACTGAAGCTTTCTTT
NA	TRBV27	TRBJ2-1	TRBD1	CASSPDRGAQFF	TGTGCCAGCAGTCCCGACAGGGGAGCTCAGTTCTTC
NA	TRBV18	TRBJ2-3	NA	CASSPRVSTDTQYF	TGTGCCAGCTCACCACGCGTTAGCACAGATACGCAGTATTTT
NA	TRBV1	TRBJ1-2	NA	CTSSQDADVGGRHAFNYGYTF	TGCACCAGCAGCCAGGATGCCGATGTGGGGGGGCGCCATGCTTTTAACTATGGCTACACCTTC
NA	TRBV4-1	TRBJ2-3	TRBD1	CASSQGDRNTDTQYF	TGCGCCAGCAGCCAAGGGGACAGGAACACAGATACGCAGTATTTT
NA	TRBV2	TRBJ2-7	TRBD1	CASETGYEQYF	TGTGCCAGCGAGACAGGGTACGAGCAGTACTTC
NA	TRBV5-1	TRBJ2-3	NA	CASSYAGAGTDTQYF	TGCGCCAGCAGCTACGCGGGTGCCGGCACAGATACGCAGTATTTT
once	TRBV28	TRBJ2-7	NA	CASSRLWQGIGEQYF	TGTGCCAGCAGTCGCCTTTGGCAGGGGATTGGGGAGCAGTACTTC
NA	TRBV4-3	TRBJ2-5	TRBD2	CASSQDLSGRILPETQYF	TGCGCCAGCAGCCAAGATCTTAGCGGGAGAATACTCCCGGAGACCCAGTACTTC
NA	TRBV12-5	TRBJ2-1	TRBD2	CASGDRGSSYNEQFF	TGTGCTAGTGGTGATCGCGGGAGCTCCTACAATGAGCAGTTCTTC
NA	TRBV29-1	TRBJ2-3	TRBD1	CSVAPGQAIPDTQYF	TGCAGCGTCGCTCCGGGACAGGCGATCCCAGATACGCAGTATTTT
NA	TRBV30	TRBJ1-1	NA	CAWTRAGVDTEAFF	TGTGCCTGGACCCGGGCGGGTGTCGACACTGAAGCTTTCTTT
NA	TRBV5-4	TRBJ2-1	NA	CASSSAAGVHNEQFF	TGTGCCAGCAGCTCCGCGGCCGGGGTCCACAATGAGCAGTTCTTC
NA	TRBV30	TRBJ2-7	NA	CAWSLQGPYEQYF	TGTGCCTGGAGTCTTCAGGGGCCCTACGAGCAGTACTTC
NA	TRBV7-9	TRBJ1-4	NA	CASSPGNEKLFF	TGTGCCAGCAGCCCCGGGAATGAAAAACTGTTTTTT
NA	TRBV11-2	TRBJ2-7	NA	CASSLAAGTNPYEQYF	TGTGCCAGCAGCTTGGCGGCCGGGACAAATCCCTACGAGCAGTACTTC
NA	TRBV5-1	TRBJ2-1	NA	CASREVGGSYNEQFF	TGCGCCAGCAGGGAGGTGGGCGGATCCTACAATGAGCAGTTCTTC
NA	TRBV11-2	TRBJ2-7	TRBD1	CASRWTGTGSYEQYF	TGTGCCAGCAGGTGGACTGGGACAGGGTCCTACGAGCAGTACTTC
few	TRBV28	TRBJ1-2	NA	CASMADYYGYTF	TGTGCCAGCATGGCGGACTACTATGGCTACACCTTC
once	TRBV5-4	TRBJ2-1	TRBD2	CASSLPPGLVDNEQFF	TGTGCCAGCAGCTTGCCCCCGGGACTAGTGGACAATGAGCAGTTCTTC
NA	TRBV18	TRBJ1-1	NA	CASSPEGPSAEAFF	TGTGCCAGCTCACCGGAGGGCCCCTCAGCTGAAGCTTTCTTT
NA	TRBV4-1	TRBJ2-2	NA	CASSQGASNTGELFF	TGCGCCAGCAGCCAAGGAGCGTCGAACACCGGGGAGCTGTTTTTT
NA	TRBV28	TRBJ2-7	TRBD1	CASSLPGTGSKKAFF	TGTGCCAGCAGTTTACCCGGGACAGGCTCCAAGAAGGCCTTCTTC
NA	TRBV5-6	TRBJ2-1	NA	CASSLGTTANEQFF	TGTGCCAGCAGCTTGGGGACTACCGCCAATGAGCAGTTCTTC
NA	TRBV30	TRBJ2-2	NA	CGSGGTGELFF	TGTGGGTCAGGTGGGACCGGGGAGCTGTTTTTT
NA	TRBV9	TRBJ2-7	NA	CASSAPDSYEQYF	TGTGCCAGCAGCGCCCCGGACAGCTACGAGCAGTACTTC
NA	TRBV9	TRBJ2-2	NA	CASSVGGDTGELFF	TGTGCCAGCAGCGTAGGGGGGGACACCGGGGAGCTGTTTTTT
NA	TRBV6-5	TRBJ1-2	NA	CASSARRDGGYTF	TGTGCCAGCAGTGCCCGACGGGATGGGGGCTACACCTTC
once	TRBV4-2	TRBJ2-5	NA	CASSQVSGETQYF	TGTGCCAGCAGCCAAGTCTCGGGGGAGACCCAGTACTTC
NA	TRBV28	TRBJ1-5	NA	CASNRANQPQHF	TGTGCCAGCAACAGGGCCAATCAGCCCCAGCATTTT
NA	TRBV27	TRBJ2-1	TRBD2	CASSQSGLASSYNEQFF	TGTGCCAGCAGTCAAAGTGGACTAGCAAGCTCCTACAATGAGCAGTTCTTC
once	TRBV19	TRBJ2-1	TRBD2	CASSIALAVNEQFF	TGTGCCAGTAGTATAGCCCTAGCGGTAAATGAGCAGTTCTTC
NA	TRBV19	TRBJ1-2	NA	CASSSRRGKFYGYTF	TGTGCCAGTAGTTCTCGGCGAGGGAAGTTCTATGGCTACACCTTC
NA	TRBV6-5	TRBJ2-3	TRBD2	CASRYPGGTDTQYF	TGTGCCAGCAGATATCCGGGGGGGACAGATACGCAGTATTTT
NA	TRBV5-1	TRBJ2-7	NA	CASSLAWTAAGEQYF	TGCGCCAGCAGCTTGGCCTGGACAGCCGCCGGCGAGCAGTACTTC
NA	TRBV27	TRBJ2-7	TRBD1	CASSRGQAYEQYF	TGTGCCAGCAGTCGCGGACAGGCCTACGAGCAGTACTTC
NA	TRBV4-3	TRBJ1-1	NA	CASSQGRNTEAFF	TGCGCCAGCAGCCAAGGGAGGAACACTGAAGCTTTCTTT
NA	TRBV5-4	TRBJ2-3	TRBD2	CASSSGTSGRTDTQYF	TGTGCCAGCAGCTCCGGGACTAGCGGGCGCACAGATACGCAGTATTTT
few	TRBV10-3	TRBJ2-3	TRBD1	CAIGTGATDTQYF	TGTGCCATTGGGACAGGAGCCACAGATACGCAGTATTTT
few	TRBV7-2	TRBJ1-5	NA	CASSLDDRSNQPQHF	TGTGCCAGCAGCTTAGACGACAGAAGCAATCAGCCCCAGCATTTT
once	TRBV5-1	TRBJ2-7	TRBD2	CASSSGGVPGEQYF	TGCGCCAGCAGCTCGGGAGGGGTTCCAGGCGAGCAGTACTTC
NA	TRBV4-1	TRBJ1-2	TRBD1	CASSRDRNYGYTF	TGCGCCAGCAGTAGGGACAGGAACTATGGCTACACCTTC
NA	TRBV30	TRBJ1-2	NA	CAAKVGTGVVYGYTF	TGTGCCGCAAAAGTGGGGACGGGGGTTGTCTATGGCTACACCTTC
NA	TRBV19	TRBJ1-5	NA	CASRDSFNQPQHF	TGTGCCAGTCGCGACAGTTTCAATCAGCCCCAGCATTTT
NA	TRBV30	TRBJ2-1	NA	CAWSVGGQYNEQFF	TGTGCCTGGAGTGTGGGGGGGCAATACAATGAGCAGTTCTTC
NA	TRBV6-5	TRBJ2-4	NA	CASSYSSSAKNIQYF	TGTGCCAGCAGTTACTCGAGTTCAGCCAAAAACATTCAGTACTTC
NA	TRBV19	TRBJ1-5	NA	CASSIAGYQPQHF	TGTGCCAGTAGTATAGCGGGGTATCAGCCCCAGCATTTT
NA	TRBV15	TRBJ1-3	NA	CATRKAGRGNTIYF	TGTGCCACCAGGAAGGCAGGGAGGGGAAACACCATATATTTT
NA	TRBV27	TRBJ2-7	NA	CASSSPGVALSYEQYF	TGTGCCAGCAGTTCGCCTGGAGTAGCGCTCTCCTACGAGCAGTACTTC
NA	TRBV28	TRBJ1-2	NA	CASSTYRPGERYGYTF	TGTGCCAGCAGCACATATCGGCCAGGGGAACGCTATGGCTACACCTTC
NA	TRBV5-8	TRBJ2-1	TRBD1	CASSWFRGTPSYNEQFF	TGTGCCAGCAGCTGGTTCAGGGGGACACCCTCCTACAATGAGCAGTTCTTC
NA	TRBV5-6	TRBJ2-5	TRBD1	CASSPGQGARLTETQYF	TGTGCCAGCAGTCCGGGACAGGGGGCGCGATTAACAGAGACCCAGTACTTC
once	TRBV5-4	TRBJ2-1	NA	CASSGGVYNEQFF	TGTGCCAGCAGCGGAGGGGTCTACAATGAGCAGTTCTTC
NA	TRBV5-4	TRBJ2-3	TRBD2	CASSFGTSGFTDTQYF	TGTGCCAGCAGCTTCGGGACTAGCGGATTCACAGATACGCAGTATTTT